This T cell receptor beta chain appears in the sequencing data of a study of blood T cell repertoires in COVID-19. At the level of the study: Italy, Spain and the United States were the sources of the convalescent and acute COVID-19 samples.

J lost 7 bases, V lost 5 bases, and 9 bases had no gene match. The CDR3 extends over 16 amino acids. Per the germline V gene, CDR1 is LGHNA and CDR2 is YNFKEQ. Here immunoSEQ multiplex PCR was the method, and the copy in TCRdb shows in-frame clones only, minus some. The table has about 42,000 clones, 85% to 90% seen once. This clonotype was sampled from a man aged 25-45 years with active or convalescent COVID-19. The V gene is TRBV4-2, the J gene TRBJ2-1; 12 positions match TRBD2. Sequencing was done on a sample of peripheral blood. The CDR3 DNA reads TGTGCCAGCAGCGTTTCTAGCGGGAGGGCCTCGAATGAGCAGTTCTTC. Its protein is CASSVSSGRASNEQFF.